This note documents a single T cell receptor beta chain sequence. The target antigen is unknown. This entry is derived from a study of response to subunit inactivated influenza vaccine. General observations from the study: Authors suggested seasonal influenza vaccinations each recruit few new T cells.

MiXCR, applied by TCRdb to the RT-PCR reads, yields one record per CDR3 protein. The table lists around 850,000 distinct CDR3 sequences, approximately 18% of them singletons, with 11% in the top ten. The source was PBMCs from blood, collected 5 days after vaccination. This receptor was obtained from a man aged 45-60 years who received an inactivated influenza vaccine.

As DNA, the CDR3 is TGTGCCACCAGTGATTTGCGTAAGGGTCGGGAGACCCAGTACTTC. Its protein product is CATSDLRKGRETQYF. This chain links TRBV24-1 with TRBJ2-5; D gene ambiguous. The germline gives CDR1 KGHDR, CDR2 SFDVKD. CDR3 length: 15 residues. V dropped 0 bases and J dropped 5 bases, with 12 bases sitting between them.